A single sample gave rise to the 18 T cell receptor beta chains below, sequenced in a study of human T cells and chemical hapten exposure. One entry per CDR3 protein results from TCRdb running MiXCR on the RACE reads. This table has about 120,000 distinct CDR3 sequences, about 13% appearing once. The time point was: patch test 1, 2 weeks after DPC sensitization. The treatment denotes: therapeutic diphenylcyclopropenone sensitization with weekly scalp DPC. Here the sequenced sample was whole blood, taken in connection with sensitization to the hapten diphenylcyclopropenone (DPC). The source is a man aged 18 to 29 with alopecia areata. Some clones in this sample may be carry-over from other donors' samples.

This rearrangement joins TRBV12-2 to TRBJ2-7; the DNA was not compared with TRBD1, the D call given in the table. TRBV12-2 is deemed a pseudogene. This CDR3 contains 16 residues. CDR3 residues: CASRLGSGTDLYEQYV. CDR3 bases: TGTGCAAGTCGCTTAGGTTCAGGGACAGATCTCTACGAGCAGTACGTC.

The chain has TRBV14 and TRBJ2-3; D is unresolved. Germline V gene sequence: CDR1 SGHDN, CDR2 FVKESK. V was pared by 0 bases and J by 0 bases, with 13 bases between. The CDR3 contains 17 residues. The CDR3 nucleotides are TGTGCCAGCAGCCAAGAGGGCACGCTTGTCAGCACAGATACGCAGTATTTT. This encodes CASSQEGTLVSTDTQYF.

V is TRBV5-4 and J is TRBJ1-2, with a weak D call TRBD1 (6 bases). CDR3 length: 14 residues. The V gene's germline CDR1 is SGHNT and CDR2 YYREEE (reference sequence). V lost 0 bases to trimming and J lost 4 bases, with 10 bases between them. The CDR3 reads CASSLVPGAYGYTF. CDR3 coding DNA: TGTGCCAGCAGCTTGGTACCGGGGGCCTATGGCTACACCTTC.

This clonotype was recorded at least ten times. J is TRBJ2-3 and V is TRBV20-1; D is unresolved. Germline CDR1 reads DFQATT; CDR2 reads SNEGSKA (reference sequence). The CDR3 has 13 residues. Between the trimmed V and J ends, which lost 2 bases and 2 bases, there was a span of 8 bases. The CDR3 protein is CSARYLLTDTQYF. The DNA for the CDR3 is TGCAGTGCTAGATATCTGCTCACAGATACGCAGTATTTT.

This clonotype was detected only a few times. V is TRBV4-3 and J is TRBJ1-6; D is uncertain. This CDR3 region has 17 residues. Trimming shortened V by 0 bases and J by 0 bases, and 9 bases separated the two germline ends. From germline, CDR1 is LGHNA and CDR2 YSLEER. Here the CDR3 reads CASSQEIGSSYNSPLHF. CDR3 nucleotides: TGCGCCAGCAGCCAAGAAATCGGGAGCTCCTATAATTCACCCCTCCACTTT.

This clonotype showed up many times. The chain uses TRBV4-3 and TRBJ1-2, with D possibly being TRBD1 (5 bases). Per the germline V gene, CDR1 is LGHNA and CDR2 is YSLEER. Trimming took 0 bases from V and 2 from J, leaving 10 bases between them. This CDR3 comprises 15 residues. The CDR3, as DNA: TGCGCCAGCAGCCAAGAACCGGACATAAACTATGGCTACACCTTC. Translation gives CASSQEPDINYGYTF.

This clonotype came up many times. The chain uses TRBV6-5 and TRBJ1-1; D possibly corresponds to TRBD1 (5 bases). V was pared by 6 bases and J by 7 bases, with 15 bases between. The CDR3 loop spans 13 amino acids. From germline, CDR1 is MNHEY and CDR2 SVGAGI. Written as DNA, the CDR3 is TGTGCCAGCAGCGAGATCCGGGACGGTGAAGCTTTCTTT. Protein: CASSEIRDGEAFF.

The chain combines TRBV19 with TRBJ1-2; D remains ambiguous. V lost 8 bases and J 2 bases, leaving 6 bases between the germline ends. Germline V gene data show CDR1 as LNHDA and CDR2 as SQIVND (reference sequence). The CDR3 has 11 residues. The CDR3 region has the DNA TGTGCCAGTTTTGAAAACTATGGCTACACCTTC. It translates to CASFENYGYTF.

As DNA, the CDR3 is TGTGCCAGTACCACGAAAAGGGCTAGCGGGGGGCAAAGCTCCTACAATGAGCAGTTCTTC. Its protein is CASTTKRASGGQSSYNEQFF. J is TRBJ2-1 and V is TRBV19; TRBD2 matches 11 bases. Germline loops: CDR1 LNHDA, CDR2 SQIVND (reference sequence). This CDR3 is 20 amino acids long. J lost 0 bases, V lost 7 bases, and 17 bases had no gene match.

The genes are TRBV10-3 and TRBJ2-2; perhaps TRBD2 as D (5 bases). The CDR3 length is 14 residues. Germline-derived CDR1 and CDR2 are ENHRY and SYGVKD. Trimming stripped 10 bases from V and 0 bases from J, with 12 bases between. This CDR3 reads CATGLTTNTGELFF. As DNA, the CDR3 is TGTGCCACCGGACTTACTACGAACACCGGGGAGCTGTTTTTT.

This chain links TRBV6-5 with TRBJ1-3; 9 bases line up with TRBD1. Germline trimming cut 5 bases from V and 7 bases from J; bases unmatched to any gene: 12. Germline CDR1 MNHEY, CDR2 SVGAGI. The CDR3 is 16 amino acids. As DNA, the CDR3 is TGTGCCAGCAGTCCTAATTCCGGGACAGGGATGAACACCATATATTTT. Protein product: CASSPNSGTGMNTIYF.

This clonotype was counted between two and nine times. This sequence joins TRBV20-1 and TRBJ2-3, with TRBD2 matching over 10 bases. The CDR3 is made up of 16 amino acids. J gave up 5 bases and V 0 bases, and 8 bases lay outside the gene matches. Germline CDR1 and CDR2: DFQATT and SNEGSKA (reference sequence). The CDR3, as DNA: TGCAGTGCTAGAGACCCTAGCGGGGGACCCCAAGATACGCAGTATTTT. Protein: CSARDPSGGPQDTQYF.

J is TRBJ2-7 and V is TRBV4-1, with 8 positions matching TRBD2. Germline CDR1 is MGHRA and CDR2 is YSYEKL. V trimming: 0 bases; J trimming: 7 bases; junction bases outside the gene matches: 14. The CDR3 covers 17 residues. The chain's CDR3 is CASSQDTGLAARGEQYF. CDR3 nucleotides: TGCGCCAGCAGCCAAGATACTGGACTAGCAGCCCGGGGGGAGCAGTACTTC.

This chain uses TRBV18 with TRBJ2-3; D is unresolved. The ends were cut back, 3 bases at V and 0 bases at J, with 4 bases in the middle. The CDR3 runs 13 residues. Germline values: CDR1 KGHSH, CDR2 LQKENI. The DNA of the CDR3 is TGTGCCAGCTCACCGCACAGCACAGATACGCAGTATTTT. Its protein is CASSPHSTDTQYF.

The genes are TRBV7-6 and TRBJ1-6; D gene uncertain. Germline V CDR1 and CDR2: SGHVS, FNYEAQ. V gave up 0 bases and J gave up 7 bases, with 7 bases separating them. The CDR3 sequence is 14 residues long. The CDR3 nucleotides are TGTGCCAGCAGCTTAGCCCGTAGGAATTCACCCCTCCACTTT. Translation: CASSLARRNSPLHF.

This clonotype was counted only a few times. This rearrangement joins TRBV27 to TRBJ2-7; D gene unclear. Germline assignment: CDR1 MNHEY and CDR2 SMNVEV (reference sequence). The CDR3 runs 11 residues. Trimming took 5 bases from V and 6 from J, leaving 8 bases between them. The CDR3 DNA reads TGTGCCAGCAGTGGTCAATGCGAGCAGTACTTC. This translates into CASSGQCEQYF.

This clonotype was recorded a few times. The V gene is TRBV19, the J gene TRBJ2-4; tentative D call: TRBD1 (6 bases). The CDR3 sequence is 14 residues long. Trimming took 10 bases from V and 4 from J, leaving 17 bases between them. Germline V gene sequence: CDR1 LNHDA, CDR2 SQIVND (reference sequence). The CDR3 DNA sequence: TGTGCCACCAGAAGCTGGCAGGGGAAAAACATTCAGTACTTC. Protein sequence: CATRSWQGKNIQYF.

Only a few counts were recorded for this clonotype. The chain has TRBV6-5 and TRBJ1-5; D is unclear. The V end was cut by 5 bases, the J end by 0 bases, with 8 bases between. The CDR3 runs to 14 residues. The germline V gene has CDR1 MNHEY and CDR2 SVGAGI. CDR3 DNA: TGTGCCAGCAGTCACGACCTTAGCAATCAGCCCCAGCATTTT. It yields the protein CASSHDLSNQPQHF.